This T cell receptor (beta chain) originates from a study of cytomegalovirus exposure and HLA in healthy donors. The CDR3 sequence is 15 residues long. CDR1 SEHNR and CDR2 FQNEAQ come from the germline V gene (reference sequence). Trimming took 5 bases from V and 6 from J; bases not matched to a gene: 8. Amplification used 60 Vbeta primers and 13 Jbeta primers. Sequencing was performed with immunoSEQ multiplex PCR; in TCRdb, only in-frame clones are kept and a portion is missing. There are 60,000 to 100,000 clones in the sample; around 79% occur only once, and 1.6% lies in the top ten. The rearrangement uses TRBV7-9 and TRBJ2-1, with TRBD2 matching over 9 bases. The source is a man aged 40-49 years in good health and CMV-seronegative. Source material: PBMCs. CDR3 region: CASSPPGLAPNEQFF. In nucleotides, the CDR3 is TGTGCCAGCAGCCCTCCGGGACTAGCACCCAATGAGCAGTTCTTC.